Each of the 22 T cell receptor beta chains below was sequenced from the same sample in a study of blood T cell repertoires in COVID-19. Sequencing was performed with immunoSEQ multiplex PCR; in TCRdb, only in-frame clones are kept and a portion is missing. The sample consists of a few hundred thousand clones, roughly 88% of them appearing once. The sequenced sample consisted of peripheral blood. The receptors originated from a woman aged 45-59 years with COVID-19, enrolled during active disease.

The chain couples TRBV5-1 to TRBJ1-6; perhaps TRBD1 as D (5 bases). Germline CDR1 and CDR2: SGHRS and YFSETQ. The CDR3 has 15 amino acids. The V end was cut by 0 bases, the J end by 9 bases, with 13 bases between. CDR3 sequence (DNA): TGCGCCAGCAGCTTGGATGGGCCCGGGGGTTCACCCCTCCACTTT. This codes for CASSLDGPGGSPLHF.

This rearrangement joins TRBV7-8 to TRBJ2-1; no clear D. CDR1 is SGHVS, CDR2 FQNEAQ, per germline. The CDR3 sequence is 13 residues long. V was clipped by 3 bases and J by 5 bases, with 8 bases between them. CDR3 sequence (DNA): TGTGCCAGCAGCTTTTTCCGGGACAATGAGCAGTTCTTC. Protein: CASSFFRDNEQFF.

Only one count was recorded for this clone. This chain uses TRBV5-1 with TRBJ2-1; 9 bases align to TRBD2. The J segment lost 5 bases and the V segment lost 3 bases, leaving 3 bases of the junction unmatched. This CDR3 comprises 14 residues. Germline V lookup: CDR1 SGHRS, CDR2 YFSETQ. CDR3 amino acids: CASSSSGANNEQFF. CDR3 nucleotides: TGCGCCAGCAGCTCTAGCGGGGCGAACAATGAGCAGTTCTTC.

This clone occurred a few times. The rearrangement joins TRBV10-1 to TRBJ2-5; 7 positions agree with TRBD1. Germline trimming cut 5 bases from V and 1 base from J; bases unmatched to any gene: 7. CDR3 length equals 15 residues. Germline V lookup: CDR1 WNHNN, CDR2 SYGVQD (reference sequence). The CDR3 here is CASSYNRDSQETQYF. The CDR3 bases are TGCGCCAGCAGTTACAACCGGGACAGCCAAGAGACCCAGTACTTC.

Written as DNA, the CDR3 is TGCGCCAGCAGCCGGGGGCCAGGGGGGCGGTCTGATGGGGCCAACGTCCTGACTTTC. It codes for CASSRGPGGRSDGANVLTF. The rearrangement uses TRBV5-1 and TRBJ2-6; tentative D call: TRBD1 (7 bases). Looked up from germline, CDR1 is SGHRS and CDR2 is YFSETQ. CDR3 length: 19 residues. V lost 4 bases, J lost 3 bases, and 23 bases lay in between.

Points on this clone: Other DNA sequences within the sample encode an identical CDR3. V usage is TRBV12-3 or TRBV12-4 and J usage is TRBJ1-1, with D perhaps matching TRBD1 (6 bases). The CDR3 is 13 residues long. V was trimmed by 1 base and J by 4 bases, leaving 7 bases between them. DNA for the CDR3: TGTGCCAGCAGTTTAGGAGGGGGCACTGAAGCTTTCTTT. Its translation: CASSLGGGTEAFF.

The CDR3 DNA reads as TGTGCCAGCGGGGCAGGAGCTAACTATGGCTACACCTTC. Amino acid sequence: CASGAGANYGYTF. The V call is TRBV6-5, the J call TRBJ1-2, with D possibly TRBD1 on 5 matching bases. V was trimmed by 8 bases and J by 0 bases, leaving 10 bases between them. Germline V gene sequence: CDR1 MNHEY, CDR2 SVGAGI. The CDR3 consists of 13 residues.

This clone was found once. The gene calls are TRBV5-1 and TRBJ1-3; unclear D gene. Germline V gene sequence: CDR1 SGHRS, CDR2 YFSETQ. Trimming took 3 bases from V and 0 from J, leaving 13 bases between them. This CDR3 spans 16 amino acids. This chain's CDR3 is CASSWTARDSGNTIYF. As DNA, the CDR3 is TGCGCCAGCAGCTGGACGGCACGGGACTCTGGAAACACCATATATTTT.

The chain employs TRBV6-6 and TRBJ1-3; TRBD1 might be the D (5 bases). Germline CDR1 is MNHNY and CDR2 is SVGAGI (reference sequence). This CDR3 comprises 16 residues. V gave up 7 bases and J gave up 4 bases, with 20 bases separating them. CDR3 DNA sequence: TGTGCCAGCAATAAAGATGGGAGGGGAGCGGGAAACACCATATATTTT. Translation gives CASNKDGRGAGNTIYF.

The chain recombines TRBV4-1 with TRBJ2-1; TRBD2 agrees at 7 bases. Unmatched junction bases numbered 7, after V lost 1 base and J lost 7 bases. The CDR3 consists of 15 residues. Germline-derived CDR1 and CDR2 are MGHRA and YSYEKL. The CDR3 nucleotides are TGCGCCAGCAGCCAAGTCGGCGGGGGAGGTAATGAGCAGTTCTTC. It translates to CASSQVGGGGNEQFF.

This clone was picked up a small number of times. The J gene is TRBJ2-7, the V gene TRBV6-6; the D gene is possibly TRBD2 (5 bases). The germline gives CDR1 MNHNY, CDR2 SVGAGI (reference sequence). This CDR3 spans 14 amino acids. V lost 2 bases to trimming and J lost 0 bases, with 8 bases between them. Here the CDR3 reads CASSYAAGSYEQYF. The DNA for the CDR3 is TGTGCCAGCAGTTACGCCGCGGGCTCCTACGAGCAGTACTTC.

The J gene is TRBJ2-1, the V gene TRBV19; TRBD2 matches at 7 bases. The ends lost 1 base at V and 4 bases at J; junction bases unmatched: 4. Germline values: CDR1 LNHDA, CDR2 SQIVND (reference sequence). The CDR3 spans 15 residues. CDR3 nucleotide sequence: TGTGCCAGTAGTATAGTGGGGGGGACTTACAATGAGCAGTTCTTC. Translation gives CASSIVGGTYNEQFF.

The chain recombines TRBV5-1 with TRBJ1-1, with a weak D call TRBD1 (5 bases). Trimming took 0 bases from V and 4 from J, leaving 13 bases between them. CDR1 is SGHRS and CDR2 is YFSETQ in the germline V gene. CDR3 length: 15 amino acids. CDR3 residues: CASSLGTPQGTEAFF. In DNA, the CDR3 is TGCGCCAGCAGCTTGGGGACACCCCAAGGCACTGAAGCTTTCTTT.

This chain connects TRBV6-5 to TRBJ2-7, with 10 bases fitting TRBD1. Trimming at V came to 6 bases and at J to 6 bases, leaving 11 bases not matched to a gene. This CDR3 comprises 15 residues. Germline CDR1 and CDR2: MNHEY and SVGAGI. The CDR3 is CASRALGQGIVEQYF. In DNA, the CDR3 is TGTGCCAGCAGGGCCCTGGGACAGGGGATCGTCGAGCAGTACTTC.

V usage is TRBV2 and J usage is TRBJ1-4; 7 bases are shared with TRBD1. Losses at the gene ends were 4 bases for V and 6 bases for J; bases not matched to a gene: 11. The CDR3 contains 16 residues. The V gene's germline CDR1 is SNHLY and CDR2 FYNNEI. The CDR3 sequence is CASSATGASLYEKLFF. The DNA for the CDR3 is TGTGCCAGCAGTGCCACAGGGGCCTCTCTCTATGAAAAACTGTTTTTT.

The chain carries TRBV2 and TRBJ1-1; D remains ambiguous. Germline loops: CDR1 SNHLY, CDR2 FYNNEI. The V gene lost 3 bases and the J gene lost 9 bases, with 14 bases spanning the gap. This CDR3 is built from 13 residues. CDR3 amino acids: CASSDTRVSKAFF. CDR3 in DNA: TGTGCCAGCAGTGACACGCGGGTAAGCAAAGCTTTCTTT.

The CDR3 protein is CASSPFGTGGSYEQYF. The CDR3 nucleotides are TGTGCCAGCAGCCCCTTCGGGACAGGGGGATCCTACGAGCAGTACTTC. The rearrangement links TRBV11-2 to TRBJ2-7; 11 bases fit TRBD1. From germline, CDR1 is SGHAT and CDR2 FQNNGV. The CDR3 contains 16 residues. The ends lost 5 bases at V and 1 base at J; junction bases unmatched: 7. The full variable domain, in which reference TRBV11-2 and TRBJ2-7 provide the parts outside the CDR3, is EAGVAQSPRYKIIEKRQSVAFWCNPISGHATLYWYQQILGQGPKLLIQFQNNGVVDDSQLPKDRFSAERLKGVDSTLKIQPAKLEDSAVYLCASSPFGTGGSYEQYFGPGTRLTVT.

The chain carries TRBV2 and TRBJ2-1, with D unresolved. Trimming removed 6 bases at V and 0 bases at J, with 6 bases between. CDR1 is SNHLY, CDR2 FYNNEI, per germline. CDR3 length equals 13 residues. In nucleotides, the CDR3 is TGTGCCAGCAGCCGTAGCTCCTACAATGAGCAGTTCTTC. Protein product: CASSRSSYNEQFF.

Concerning this clone itself: The sample contains more than one DNA sequence encoding this CDR3. The rearrangement joins TRBV12-3 or TRBV12-4 to TRBJ1-2, with 7 bases matching TRBD1. V shed 3 bases, J shed 3 bases, and the junction held 1 base outside the gene matches. The CDR3 runs to 13 residues. CDR3 DNA sequence: TGTGCCAGCAGTTTGGGGACAGACTATGGCTACACCTTC. Protein sequence: CASSLGTDYGYTF.

The chain couples TRBV5-1 to TRBJ1-4; TRBD1 aligns across 7 bases. There are 15 residues in the CDR3. CDR1 and CDR2 (germline): SGHRS, YFSETQ. V lost 4 bases to trimming and J lost 6 bases; unmatched junction nucleotides: 9. This CDR3 reads CASSLEIGTDEKLFF. The CDR3 bases are TGCGCCAGCAGCCTAGAAATCGGGACAGATGAAAAACTGTTTTTT.

Here the CDR3 DNA reads TGTGCCAGCAGTCCGACTAGCGGGGGGGACTCAGATACGCAGTATTTT. It translates to CASSPTSGGDSDTQYF. The J gene is TRBJ2-3, the V gene TRBV27; TRBD2 aligns across 14 bases. Trimming removed 5 bases from V and 4 bases from J; junction bases left unmatched: 5. Germline CDR1 is MNHEY and CDR2 is SMNVEV (reference sequence). CDR3 size: 16 residues.

The chain uses TRBV5-1 and TRBJ2-2; D is uncertain. CDR3 length: 15 residues. Germline assignment: CDR1 SGHRS and CDR2 YFSETQ. V was clipped by 0 bases and J by 1 base, with 7 bases between them. The CDR3 loop reads CASSLAQLNTGELFF. The CDR3 DNA reads TGCGCCAGCAGCTTGGCACAGCTGAACACCGGGGAGCTGTTTTTT.